Presented here are 8 T cell receptor beta chains from one specimen sequenced in a study of blood T cell repertoires in COVID-19. This table comes from immunoSEQ multiplex PCR, and its TCRdb copy is limited to in-frame clones, with some not included. The sample has around 300,000 clones; 75% to 90% are singletons. The sample was peripheral blood. Receptors originate from a man aged 50 to 59 with acute or convalescent COVID-19.

The chain carries TRBV23-1 and TRBJ1-5; no definite D call. TRBV23-1 is an ORF; its function is uncertain. CDR3 length: 16 residues. V gave up 0 bases and J gave up 7 bases, with 16 bases separating them. The CDR3 region has the DNA TGCGCCAGCAGTCAATCGAGGTACCCATCGAGCCAGCCCCAGCATTTT. This gives the protein CASSQSRYPSSQPQHF.

The chain combines TRBV27 with TRBJ1-2, with D possibly TRBD1 on 5 matching bases. Germline V gene lookup returns CDR1 MNHEY and CDR2 SMNVEV (reference sequence). This CDR3 has 13 residues. The CDR3 DNA sequence: TGTGCTGTGAGGACGGACAAACACTATGGCTACACCTTC. It is translated as CAVRTDKHYGYTF.

This rearrangement joins TRBV6-5 to TRBJ2-1, with 8 bases aligning to TRBD2. Trimming removed 7 bases from V and 9 bases from J; junction bases left unmatched: 2. Germline CDR1 is MNHEY and CDR2 is SVGAGI. The CDR3 runs 11 residues. The CDR3 protein is CASTAGVEQFF. In DNA, the CDR3 is TGTGCCAGCACAGCGGGGGTTGAGCAGTTCTTC.

This chain uses TRBV6-5 with TRBJ1-5; 8 bases fit TRBD1. Germline lookup yields CDR1 MNHEY and CDR2 SVGAGI. There are 16 residues in the CDR3. Trimming cost V 4 bases and J 4 bases; bases outside gene matches: 9. Here the CDR3 DNA reads TGTGCCAGCAGTTCCCTGCGGACAGGGTTTAATCAGCCCCAGCATTTT. Amino acids: CASSSLRTGFNQPQHF.

The chain carries TRBV3-1 (or the pseudogene TRBV3-2) and TRBJ2-5; 7 bases line up with TRBD2. The CDR3 contains 16 residues. The trim removed 6 bases at V and 6 bases at J, leaving 16 bases unmatched. In germline, CDR1 is LGHDT, CDR2 YNNKEL (reference sequence). CDR3 nucleotides: TGTGCCAGCAGGGCTAATAGCGGGCTCGCTAGGCAGACCCAGTACTTC. This translates into CASRANSGLARQTQYF.

The CDR3 sequence is CASSLQWNTEAFF. The CDR3 bases are TGTGCCAGCTCGCTGCAGTGGAACACTGAAGCTTTCTTT. The genes are TRBV18 and TRBJ1-1, with D uncertain. The CDR3 consists of 13 residues. Between the trimmed V and J ends, which lost 6 bases and 1 base, there was a span of 9 bases. The germline gives CDR1 KGHSH, CDR2 LQKENI. The entire variable domain, with the rest obtained from reference TRBV18 and TRBJ1-1, is as follows: NAGVMQNPRHLVRRRGQEARLRCSPMKGHSHVYWYRQLPEEGLKFMVYLQKENIIDESGMPKERFSAEFPKEGPSILRIQQVVRGDSAAYFCASSLQWNTEAFFGQGTRLTVV.

This chain joins TRBV4-1 and TRBJ1-1; D remains ambiguous. The CDR3 runs to 13 residues. Between the trimmed V and J ends, which lost 0 bases and 6 bases, there was a span of 8 bases. The germline V gene has CDR1 MGHRA and CDR2 YSYEKL. The CDR3 loop is CASSQDGRAEAFF. CDR3 bases: TGCGCCAGCAGCCAAGATGGGCGCGCTGAAGCTTTCTTT.

This clone was counted a few times. The chain carries TRBV30 and TRBJ2-2; perhaps TRBD2 as D (6 bases). Trimming took off 0 bases at V and 1 base at J, with 15 bases between the two ends. The CDR3 length is 17 residues. CDR1 GTSNPN and CDR2 SVGIG come from the germline V gene (reference sequence). The CDR3 reads CAWSVRGTRLNTGELFF. DNA for the CDR3: TGTGCCTGGAGTGTACGGGGGACGCGTCTGAACACCGGGGAGCTGTTTTTT.